Reported below is one T cell receptor beta chain. A much larger clone lies a single base off, so this may be a read error. The data were obtained in a study of Graves' ophthalmopathy and Graves' hyperthyroidism. The authors enrolled newly diagnosed hyperthyroidism patients aged 18 to 65 with under 2 months' duration. The germline V gene has CDR1 SEHNR and CDR2 FQNEAQ (reference sequence). The CDR3 is 15 residues long. V lost 4 bases and J lost 0, with 12 bases in between. RNA transcripts provided the template for amplifying TCR beta CDR3 regions. The workflow started with a first-round RT-PCR run with HTBI primers and then moved on to a second-round multiplex PCR. Each CDR3 protein is one row after TCRdb ran MiXCR on the multiplex PCR reads. Of 500,000 to 700,000 distinct CDR3 sequences in the sample, about a fifth were seen once.

Source material: peripheral blood. The receptor comes from a young woman with stable Graves' hyperthyroidism. Some clones in this sample may be carry-over from other donors' samples. This sequence joins TRBV7-9 and TRBJ1-1; D gene unclear. CDR3 amino acids: CASSSSDTMNTEAFF. CDR3 nucleotide sequence: TGTGCCAGCAGCTCCTCCGACACCATGAACACTGAAGCTTTCTTT.